This TCR beta chain was captured in a study of shared clonotypes between healthy human individuals. In the study overall: A few men and a couple of women, aged 18 to 49, were donors.

Trimming removed 5 bases from V and 5 bases from J, with 9 bases in between. This CDR3 contains 11 residues. CDR1 DFQATT and CDR2 SNEGSKA come from the germline V gene (reference sequence). Here immunoSEQ multiplex PCR was the method, and the copy in TCRdb shows in-frame clones only, minus some. The profile covers 2,500,000 or so clones, with 90% to 95% appearing a single time and 0.11% to 0.15% taken by the ten largest. J is TRBJ1-1 and V is TRBV20-1, with a possible D match to TRBD1 (5 bases). Sequences were obtained from naive CD4+ T cells sorted from blood. Subset given: CD45RA+ positively selected. The TCR comes from a young man in good health. CDR3 in amino acids: CSASGRTEAFF. The CDR3 DNA sequence: TGCAGTGCTTCGGGACGGACTGAAGCTTTCTTT.